This TCR beta chain was retrieved from a study of blood T cell repertoires in COVID-19. Study at large: The United States, Italy and Spain were the sources of the acute and convalescent COVID-19 samples. The analysed material was cDNA or gDNA that came from T cells, B-cell-depleted T cells, or PBMCs.

Profiled with immunoSEQ multiplex PCR; TCRdb holds only in-frame clones, not every one. The top ten hold more than 1.5% of the sample, which has 100,000 or so clones, 92% seen once. This CDR3 is 15 amino acids long. The V gene lost 1 base and the J gene lost 0 bases, with 8 bases spanning the gap. Germline CDR1 reads LNHNV; CDR2 reads YYDKDF (reference sequence). Input material: peripheral blood. The sequence derives from a woman between 50 and 59 years old with COVID-19, enrolled during active disease. The V and J genes are TRBV15 and TRBJ2-3, with a possible D match to TRBD2 (5 bases). This CDR3 is CATSRASGSTDTQYF. The CDR3 DNA is TGTGCCACCAGCAGAGCAAGCGGTAGCACAGATACGCAGTATTTT.